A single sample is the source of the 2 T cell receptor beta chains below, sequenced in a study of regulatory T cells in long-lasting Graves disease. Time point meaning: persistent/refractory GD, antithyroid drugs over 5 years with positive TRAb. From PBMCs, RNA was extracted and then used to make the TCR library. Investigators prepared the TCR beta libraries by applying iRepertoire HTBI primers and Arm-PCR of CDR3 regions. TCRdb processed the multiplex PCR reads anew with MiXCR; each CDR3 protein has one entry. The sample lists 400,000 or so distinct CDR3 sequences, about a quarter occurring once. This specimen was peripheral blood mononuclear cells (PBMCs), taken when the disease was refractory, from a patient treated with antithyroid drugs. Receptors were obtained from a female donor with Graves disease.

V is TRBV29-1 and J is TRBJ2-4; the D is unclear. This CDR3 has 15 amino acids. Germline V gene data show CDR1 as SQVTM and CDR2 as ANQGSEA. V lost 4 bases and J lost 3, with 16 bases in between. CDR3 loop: CSVAQRPWSKNIQYF. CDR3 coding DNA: TGCAGCGTTGCACAGAGGCCGTGGAGCAAAAACATTCAGTACTTC.

CDR3 protein: CASSVESGAFGEQYF. The CDR3 coding sequence is TGTGCCAGCAGCGTAGAGTCAGGGGCGTTTGGCGAGCAGTACTTC. The chain recombines TRBV9 with TRBJ2-7, with D possibly being TRBD1 (6 bases). V was clipped by 0 bases and J by 6 bases, with 16 bases between them. Germline CDR1 reads SGDLS; CDR2 reads YYNGEE. The CDR3 is made up of 15 amino acids.